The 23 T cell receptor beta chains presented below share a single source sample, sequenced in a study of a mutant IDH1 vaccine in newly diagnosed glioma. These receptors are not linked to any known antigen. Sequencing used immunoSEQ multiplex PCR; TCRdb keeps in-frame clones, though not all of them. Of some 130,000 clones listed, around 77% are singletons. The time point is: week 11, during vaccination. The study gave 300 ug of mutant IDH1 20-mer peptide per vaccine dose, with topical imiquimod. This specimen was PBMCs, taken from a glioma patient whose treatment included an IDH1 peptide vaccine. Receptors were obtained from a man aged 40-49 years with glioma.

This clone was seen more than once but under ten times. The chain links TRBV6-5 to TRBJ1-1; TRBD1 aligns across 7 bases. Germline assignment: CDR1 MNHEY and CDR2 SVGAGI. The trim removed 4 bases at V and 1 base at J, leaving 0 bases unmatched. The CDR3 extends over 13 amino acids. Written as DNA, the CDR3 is TGTGCCAGCAGTTGGACAGGGAACACTGAAGCTTTCTTT. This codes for CASSWTGNTEAFF.

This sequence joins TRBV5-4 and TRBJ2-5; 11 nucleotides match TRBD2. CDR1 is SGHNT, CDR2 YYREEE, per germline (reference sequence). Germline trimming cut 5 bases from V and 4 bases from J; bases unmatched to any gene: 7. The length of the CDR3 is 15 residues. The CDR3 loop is CASRLTSGDGETQYF. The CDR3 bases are TGTGCCAGCAGACTGACTAGCGGGGACGGAGAGACCCAGTACTTC.

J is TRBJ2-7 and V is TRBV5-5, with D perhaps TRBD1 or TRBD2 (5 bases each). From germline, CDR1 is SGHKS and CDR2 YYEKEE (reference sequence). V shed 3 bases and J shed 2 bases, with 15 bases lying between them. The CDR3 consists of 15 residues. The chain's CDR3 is CASSSELPGPYEQYF. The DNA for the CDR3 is TGTGCCAGCAGCTCGGAGCTTCCGGGACCCTACGAGCAGTACTTC.

As DNA, the CDR3 is TGTGCCAGCAGTCCTTCCAGGACCTACGAGCAGTACTTC. Its protein is CASSPSRTYEQYF. This chain connects TRBV6-5 to TRBJ2-7, with D unclear. This CDR3 is 13 amino acids long. V lost 5 bases and J 2 bases, leaving 10 bases between the germline ends. Germline values: CDR1 MNHEY, CDR2 SVGAGI.

The CDR3 DNA sequence: TGTGCCAGCAGGCCCGGGGCCCTAGAGACCCAGTACTTC. Translating it yields CASRPGALETQYF. This chain connects TRBV2 to TRBJ2-5; D might be TRBD1 or TRBD2, each matching 5 bases. The CDR3 totals 13 residues. Trimming removed 6 bases at V and 4 bases at J, with 12 bases between. The germline CDR1 and CDR2 sequences are SNHLY and FYNNEI.

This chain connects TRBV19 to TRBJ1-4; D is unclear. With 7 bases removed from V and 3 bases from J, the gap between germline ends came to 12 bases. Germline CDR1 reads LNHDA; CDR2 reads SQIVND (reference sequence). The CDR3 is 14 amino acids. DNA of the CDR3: TGTGCCAGTACTATGACGGCTTCTAATGAAAAACTGTTTTTT. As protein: CASTMTASNEKLFF.

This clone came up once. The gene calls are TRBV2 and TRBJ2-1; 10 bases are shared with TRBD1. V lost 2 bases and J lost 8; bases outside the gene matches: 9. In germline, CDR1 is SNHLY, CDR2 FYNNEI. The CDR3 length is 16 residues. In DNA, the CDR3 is TGTGCCAGCAGTGAAAGGCCGCTTGACAGGGGGCATGAGCAGTTCTTC. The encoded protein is CASSERPLDRGHEQFF.

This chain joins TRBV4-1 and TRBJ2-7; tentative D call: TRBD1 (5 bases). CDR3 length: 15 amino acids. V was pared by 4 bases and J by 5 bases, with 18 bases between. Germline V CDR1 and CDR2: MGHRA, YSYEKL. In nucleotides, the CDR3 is TGCGCCAGCAGCCCAGGGTGGCTCATGGACGACGAGCAGTACTTC. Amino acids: CASSPGWLMDDEQYF.

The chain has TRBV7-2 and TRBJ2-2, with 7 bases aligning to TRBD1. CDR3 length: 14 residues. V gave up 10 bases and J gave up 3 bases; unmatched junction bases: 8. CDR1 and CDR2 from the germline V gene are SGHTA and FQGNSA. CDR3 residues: CATKGDRHTGELFF. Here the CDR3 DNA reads TGTGCCACCAAGGGGGACAGACACACCGGGGAGCTGTTTTTT.

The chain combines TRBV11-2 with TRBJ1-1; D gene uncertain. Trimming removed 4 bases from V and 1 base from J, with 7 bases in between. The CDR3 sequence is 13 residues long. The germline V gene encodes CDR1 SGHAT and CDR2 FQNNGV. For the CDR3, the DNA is TGTGCCAGCAGCTCATGGCAGAACACTGAAGCTTTCTTT. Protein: CASSSWQNTEAFF.

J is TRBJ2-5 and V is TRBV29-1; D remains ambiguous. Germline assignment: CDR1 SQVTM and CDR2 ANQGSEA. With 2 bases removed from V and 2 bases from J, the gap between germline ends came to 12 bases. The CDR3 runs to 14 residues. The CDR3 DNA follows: TGCAGCGTTGAAACCCCGTATCCTCAAGAGACCCAGTACTTC. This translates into CSVETPYPQETQYF.

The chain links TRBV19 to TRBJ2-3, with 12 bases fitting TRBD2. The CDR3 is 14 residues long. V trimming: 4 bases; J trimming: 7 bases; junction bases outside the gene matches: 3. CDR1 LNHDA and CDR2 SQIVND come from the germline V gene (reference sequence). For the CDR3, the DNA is TGTGCCAGTAGTACGACTAGCGGGGGAAATACGCAGTATTTT. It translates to CASSTTSGGNTQYF.

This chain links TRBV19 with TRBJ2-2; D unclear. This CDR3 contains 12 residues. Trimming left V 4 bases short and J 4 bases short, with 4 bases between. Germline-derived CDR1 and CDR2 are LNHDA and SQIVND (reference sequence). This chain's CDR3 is CASSTTTGELFF. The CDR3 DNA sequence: TGTGCCAGTAGTACAACCACCGGGGAGCTGTTTTTT.

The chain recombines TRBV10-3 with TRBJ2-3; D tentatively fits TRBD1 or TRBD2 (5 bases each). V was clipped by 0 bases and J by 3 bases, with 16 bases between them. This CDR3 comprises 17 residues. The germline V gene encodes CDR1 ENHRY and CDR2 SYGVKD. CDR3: CAISESKVPGATDTQYF. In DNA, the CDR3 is TGTGCCATCAGTGAGTCGAAGGTGCCCGGGGCTACAGATACGCAGTATTTT.

CDR3 loop: CSVPKTDSISQETQYF. The CDR3 region has the DNA TGCAGCGTCCCCAAGACCGACAGCATATCCCAAGAGACCCAGTACTTC. J is TRBJ2-5 and V is TRBV29-1, with D possibly TRBD1 on 5 matching bases. The germline CDR1 and CDR2 sequences are SQVTM and ANQGSEA. CDR3 size: 16 residues. Trimming pared 6 bases from V and 1 base from J, leaving 21 bases between.

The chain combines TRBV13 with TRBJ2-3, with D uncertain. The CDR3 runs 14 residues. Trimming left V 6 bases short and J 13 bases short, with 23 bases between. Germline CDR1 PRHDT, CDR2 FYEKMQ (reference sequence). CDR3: CASSLTGRTSIKYF. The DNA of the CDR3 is TGTGCCAGCAGTCTTACCGGTAGGACCTCGATAAAGTATTTT.

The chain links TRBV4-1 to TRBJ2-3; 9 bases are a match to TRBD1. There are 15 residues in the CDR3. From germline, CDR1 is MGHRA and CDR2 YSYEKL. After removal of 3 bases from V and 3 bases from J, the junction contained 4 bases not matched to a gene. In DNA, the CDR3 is TGCGCCAGCAGCCAGGGACAGGGTCCGACAGATACGCAGTATTTT. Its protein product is CASSQGQGPTDTQYF.

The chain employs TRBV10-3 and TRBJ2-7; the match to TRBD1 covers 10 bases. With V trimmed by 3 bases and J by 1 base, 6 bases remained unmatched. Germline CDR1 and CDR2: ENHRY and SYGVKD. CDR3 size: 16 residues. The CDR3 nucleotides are TGTGCCATCAGTGACCGGACAGGGGGATCTTCCTACGAGCAGTACTTC. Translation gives CAISDRTGGSSYEQYF.

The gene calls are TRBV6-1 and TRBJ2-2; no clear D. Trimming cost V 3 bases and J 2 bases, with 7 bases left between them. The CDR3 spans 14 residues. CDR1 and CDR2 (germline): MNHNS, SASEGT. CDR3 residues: CASSEYPNTGELFF. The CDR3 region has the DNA TGTGCCAGCAGTGAGTACCCAAACACCGGGGAGCTGTTTTTT.

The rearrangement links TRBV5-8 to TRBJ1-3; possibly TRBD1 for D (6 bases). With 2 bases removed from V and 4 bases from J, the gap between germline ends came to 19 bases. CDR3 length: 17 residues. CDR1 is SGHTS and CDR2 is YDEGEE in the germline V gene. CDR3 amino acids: CASSFRVGGRSGNTIYF. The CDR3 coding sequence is TGTGCCAGCAGCTTCCGCGTTGGGGGGCGTTCAGGAAACACCATATATTTT. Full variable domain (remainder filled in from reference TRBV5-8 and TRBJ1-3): EAGVTQSPTHLIKTRGQQATLRCSPISGHTSVYWYQQALGLGLQFLLWYDEGEERNRGNFPPRFSGRQFPNYSSELNVNALELEDSALYLCASSFRVGGRSGNTIYFGEGSWLTVV.

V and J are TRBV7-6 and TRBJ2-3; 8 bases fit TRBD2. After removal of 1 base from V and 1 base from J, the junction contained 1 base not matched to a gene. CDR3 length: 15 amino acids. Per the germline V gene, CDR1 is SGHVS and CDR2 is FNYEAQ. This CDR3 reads CASSLGSGGTDTQYF. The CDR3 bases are TGTGCCAGCAGCTTAGGTAGCGGGGGCACAGATACGCAGTATTTT.

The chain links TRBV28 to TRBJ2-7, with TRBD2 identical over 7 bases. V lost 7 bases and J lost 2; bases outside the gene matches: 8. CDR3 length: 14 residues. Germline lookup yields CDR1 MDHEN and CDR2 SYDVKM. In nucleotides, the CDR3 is TGTGCCAGCACCACCCCGGGGGGACCCTACGAGCAGTACTTC. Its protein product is CASTTPGGPYEQYF. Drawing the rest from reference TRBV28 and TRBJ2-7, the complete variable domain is DVKVTQSSRYLVKRTGEKVFLECVQDMDHENMFWYRQDPGLGLRLIYFSYDVKMKEKGDIPEGYSVSREKKERFSLILESASTNQTSMYLCASTTPGGPYEQYFGPGTRLTVT.

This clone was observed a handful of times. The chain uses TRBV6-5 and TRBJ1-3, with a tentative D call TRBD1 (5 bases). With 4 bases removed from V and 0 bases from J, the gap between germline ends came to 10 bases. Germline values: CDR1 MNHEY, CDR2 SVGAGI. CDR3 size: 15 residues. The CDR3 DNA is TGTGCCAGCAGTTCACAGGCCTTCTCTGGAAACACCATATATTTT. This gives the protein CASSSQAFSGNTIYF.